The 4 T cell receptor beta chains below all came from one sample that was sequenced in a study of blood T cell repertoires in COVID-19. Some clones are missing from TCRdb's copy, which holds only in-frame ones; the method was immunoSEQ multiplex PCR. This sample has roughly 240,000 clones, with roughly 80% found just once. Sequenced input: PBMCs or T cells enriched from blood (not recorded which). Receptors originate from a woman in her thirties or forties who had been exposed to COVID-19.

This clone was detected once. This chain joins TRBV11-1 and TRBJ2-3, with TRBD2 identical over 7 bases. CDR1 and CDR2 from the germline V gene are SGHAT and FQDESV (reference sequence). This CDR3 comprises 16 residues. V shed 6 bases, J shed 5 bases, and the junction held 14 bases outside the gene matches. The CDR3 nucleotides are TGTGCCAGCAGTTTTACTCAGGGACTAAGTGGAGATACGCAGTATTTT. This encodes CASSFTQGLSGDTQYF.

The V and J genes are TRBV27 and TRBJ1-5; TRBD1 aligns across 11 bases. The CDR3 contains 16 residues. Germline trimming cut 6 bases from V and 9 bases from J; bases unmatched to any gene: 13. Germline-derived CDR1 and CDR2 are MNHEY and SMNVEV (reference sequence). For the CDR3, the DNA is TGTGCCAGCAGCCCTCGGGACAGGGGGTTCCGTTGGCCCCAGCATTTT. Translating it yields CASSPRDRGFRWPQHF.

This clone was seen only once. The chain is built from TRBV6-5 and TRBJ2-1; possible D gene TRBD1, 6 bases. The germline V gene has CDR1 MNHEY and CDR2 SVGAGI. CDR3 size: 13 residues. V was cut by 6 bases and J by 7 bases, with 13 bases left in between. CDR3 region: CASRGYRVNEQFF. The CDR3 DNA reads as TGTGCCAGCAGGGGATACAGGGTAAATGAGCAGTTCTTC.

The rearrangement joins TRBV7-2 to TRBJ2-7, with D maybe TRBD2 (5 bases). Germline V gene sequence: CDR1 SGHTA, CDR2 FQGNSA. Trimming cost V 3 bases and J 5 bases, with 14 bases left between them. The CDR3 has 14 amino acids. CDR3 sequence: CASSFLPGTDEQYF. In DNA, the CDR3 is TGTGCCAGCAGCTTTCTGCCGGGAACCGACGAGCAGTACTTC.